Listed here is a single T cell receptor beta chain. These data come from a study of monozygotic twins with inflammatory bowel disease. TCRdb reprocessed the 5' RACE reads, keeping one entry per CDR3 protein, no DNA. The sample includes 350,000 to 550,000 distinct CDR3 sequences. The germline CDR1 and CDR2 sequences are SGHTA and FQGTGA. This CDR3 spans 15 amino acids. The sequence derives from a human donor with ulcerative colitis or Crohn's disease, or a healthy co-twin of an affected twin (not recorded which). Sequencing used blood. This chain joins TRBV7-3 and TRBJ2-1; TCRdb's assignment of TRBD2 cannot be checked, as there is no DNA. The CDR3: CASSILAGGFTEQFF.